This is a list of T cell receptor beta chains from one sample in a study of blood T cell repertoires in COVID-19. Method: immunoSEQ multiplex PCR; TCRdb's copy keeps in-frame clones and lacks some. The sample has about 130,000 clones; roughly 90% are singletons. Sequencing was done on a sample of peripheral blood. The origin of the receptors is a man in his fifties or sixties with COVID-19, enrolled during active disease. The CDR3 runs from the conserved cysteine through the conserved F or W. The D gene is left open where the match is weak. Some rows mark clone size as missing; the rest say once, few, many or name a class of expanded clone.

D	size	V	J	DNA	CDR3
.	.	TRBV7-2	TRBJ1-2	TGTGCCAGCAGCCCCGGGAGGGGTGAAGGCTACACCTTC	CASSPGRGEGYTF
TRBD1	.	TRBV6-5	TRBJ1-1	TGTGCCAGCAGGAACGGACAGGGCCCTGAAGCTTTCTTT	CASRNGQGPEAFF
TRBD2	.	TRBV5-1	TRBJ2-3	TGCGCCAGCAGCTTGGGGCTAGCGGGCACAGATACGCAGTATTTT	CASSLGLAGTDTQYF
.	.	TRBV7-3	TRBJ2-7	TGTGCCAGCAGCTTAACGACTGGCTACGAGCAGTACTTC	CASSLTTGYEQYF
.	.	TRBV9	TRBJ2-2	TGTGCCAGCAGCGTAGCTAGCGCCGGCGGGGAGCTGTTTTTT	CASSVASAGGELFF
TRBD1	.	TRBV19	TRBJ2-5	TGTGCCAGTAGTATGGCGGGCTATGACAGGGAGCCCTCGAGGGTAGCGGAGACCCAGTACTTC	CASSMAGYDREPSRVAETQYF
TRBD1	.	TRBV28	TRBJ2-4	TGTGCCAGCACCCGACAGGGGGTTGACGCCAAAAACATTCAGTACTTC	CASTRQGVDAKNIQYF
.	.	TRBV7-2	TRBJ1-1	TGTGCCAGCAGCCCCCAGGGGAACATGAACACTGAAGCTTTCTTT	CASSPQGNMNTEAFF
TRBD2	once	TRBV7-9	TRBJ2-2	TGTGCCAGCAGCATAAGCGGGAGATCAGGGGAGCTGTTTTTT	CASSISGRSGELFF
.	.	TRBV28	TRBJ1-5	TGTGCCAGCAGTTTGCCTACAGGGCAGCCCCAGCATTTT	CASSLPTGQPQHF
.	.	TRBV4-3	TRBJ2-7	TGCGCCAGCAGCCAAGAAAGCGGACCAACCTACGAGCAGTACTTC	CASSQESGPTYEQYF
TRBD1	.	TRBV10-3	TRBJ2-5	TGTGCCATCAGAGCAGGACAGGGCCAGGAGACCCAGTACTTC	CAIRAGQGQETQYF
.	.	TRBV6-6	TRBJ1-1	TGTGCCAGCAGTTCCGAGGCGGGGCTGACTGAAGCTTTCTTT	CASSSEAGLTEAFF
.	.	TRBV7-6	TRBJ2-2	TGTGCCAGCAGCCCTCGGGGCACCGGGGAGCTGTTTTTT	CASSPRGTGELFF
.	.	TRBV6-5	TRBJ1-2	TGTGCCAGCAGTTACTCCCCCATCTCGCGGGGCTACACCTTC	CASSYSPISRGYTF
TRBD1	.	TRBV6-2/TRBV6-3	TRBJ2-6	TGTGCCAGCAGTTCAGCTCGGACAGGAACTCCTGACTCTGGGGCCAACGTCCTGACTTTC	CASSSARTGTPDSGANVLTF
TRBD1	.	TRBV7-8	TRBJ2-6	TGTGCCAGCAGCAAGGGACAGTCTTGGGCCAACGTCCTGACTTTC	CASSKGQSWANVLTF
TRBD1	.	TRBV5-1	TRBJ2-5	TGCGCCAGCAGCAACCTAGACAGGGGGCGAGGTCTGATAGAGACCCAGTACTTC	CASSNLDRGRGLIETQYF
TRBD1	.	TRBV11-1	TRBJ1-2	TGTGCCAGCAGCAGCGGACAGGGCTATGGCTACACCTTC	CASSSGQGYGYTF
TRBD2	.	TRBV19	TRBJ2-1	TGTGCCAGTAGTATGAGCGGGAGTTATGCTGAGCAGTTCTTC	CASSMSGSYAEQFF
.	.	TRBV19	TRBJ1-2	TGTGCCAGTAGTTCAAGACAGGACCATGGGGGCTACACCTTC	CASSSRQDHGGYTF
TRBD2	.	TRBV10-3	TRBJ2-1	TGTGCCATCACCGAGGGACTAGCGGGAAGGAATGAGCAGTTCTTC	CAITEGLAGRNEQFF
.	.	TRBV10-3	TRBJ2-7	TGTGCCATCAGTGAGGGCCCATACTACGAGCAGTACTTC	CAISEGPYYEQYF
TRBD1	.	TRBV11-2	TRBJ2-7	TGTGCCAGCAGCTCTGGGACAGGGTCCTACGAGCAGTACTTC	CASSSGTGSYEQYF
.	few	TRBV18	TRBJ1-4	TGTGCCAGCTCACTGTCCCGGACTAATGAAAAACTGTTTTTT	CASSLSRTNEKLFF
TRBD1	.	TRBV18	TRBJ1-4	TGTGCCAGCTCAGCCGGGACAGGGAATGAAAAACTGTTTTTT	CASSAGTGNEKLFF
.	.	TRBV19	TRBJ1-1	TGTGCCAGTAGTATCGTAGGCCCGGGGGGCACTGAAGCTTTCTTT	CASSIVGPGGTEAFF
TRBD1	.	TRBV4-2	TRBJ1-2	TGTGCCAGCAGCCCGACTTATGACAGGGAAGCTGGCTACACCTTC	CASSPTYDREAGYTF
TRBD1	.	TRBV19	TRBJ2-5	TGTGCCAGTAGTGTCGGACAGGCGCCGTGGTACCAAGAGACCCAGTACTTC	CASSVGQAPWYQETQYF
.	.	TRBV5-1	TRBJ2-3	TGCGCCAGCAGCTTGGGGACACCTAGCACAGATACGCAGTATTTT	CASSLGTPSTDTQYF
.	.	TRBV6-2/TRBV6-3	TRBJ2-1	TGTGCCAGCAGTTCTTTAGCGCACGCGCAGTTCTTC	CASSSLAHAQFF
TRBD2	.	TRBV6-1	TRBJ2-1	TGTGCCAGCAGTGGCCCCTCACTAGCGGGTTCTTACAATGAGCAGTTCTTC	CASSGPSLAGSYNEQFF
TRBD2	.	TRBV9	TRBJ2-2	TGTGCCAGCAGCGTAGGAGGACTAGCGAACACCGGGGAGCTGTTTTTT	CASSVGGLANTGELFF
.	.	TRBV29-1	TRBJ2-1	TGCAGCGTCGGGGGCAATGAGCAGTTCTTC	CSVGGNEQFF
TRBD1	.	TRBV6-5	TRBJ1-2	TGTGCCAGCAGCCAGGGACAGGGGCGTGGCTACACCTTC	CASSQGQGRGYTF
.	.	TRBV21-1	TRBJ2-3	TGTGCCAGCAGCTTACGACACCTCACCTCGTCTACGCAGTATTTT	CASSLRHLTSSTQYF
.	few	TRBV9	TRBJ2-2	TGTGCCAGCAGCGTTGCATCGCTTCGGACTATAAGGCCCACCGGGGAGCTGTTTTTT	CASSVASLRTIRPTGELFF
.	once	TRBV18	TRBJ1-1	TGTGCCAGCTCACGAGCATCATCAGGGATGGACACTGAAGCTTTCTTT	CASSRASSGMDTEAFF
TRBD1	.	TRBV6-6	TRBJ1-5	TGTGCCAGCAGCAGGGGGACAGCCTGGGGCAATCAGCCCCAGCATTTT	CASSRGTAWGNQPQHF